Below are 29 T cell receptor beta chains sequenced from a single sample in a study of blood T cell repertoires in COVID-19. The repertoire was sequenced with immunoSEQ multiplex PCR; TCRdb's copy has only in-frame clones and lacks some. The data hold about 170,000 clones, with 90% to 95% observed a single time. Sequenced: peripheral blood. The receptors stem from a woman aged 45-65 years with acute or convalescent COVID-19.

This chain joins TRBV28 and TRBJ2-1, with 11 bases fitting TRBD2. This CDR3 region has 15 residues. The germline V gene has CDR1 MDHEN and CDR2 SYDVKM. V shed 8 bases and J 4 bases; nucleotides not matched to a gene: 7. The CDR3 loop reads CASLAGGEFYNEQFF. DNA for the CDR3: TGTGCCAGCTTAGCGGGGGGGGAATTTTACAATGAGCAGTTCTTC.

The V and J genes are TRBV10-1 and TRBJ2-1; 7 bases are a match to TRBD1. J lost 0 bases, V lost 4 bases, and 3 bases had no gene match. Germline V gene sequence: CDR1 WNHNN, CDR2 SYGVQD (reference sequence). The CDR3 is 15 residues long. CDR3 sequence (DNA): TGCGCCAGCAGTGTCTCAGGGGGCTCCTACAATGAGCAGTTCTTC. It encodes CASSVSGGSYNEQFF.

V is TRBV18 and J is TRBJ1-5, with TRBD1 as a possible D gene (5 bases). V lost 5 bases, J lost 7 bases, and 12 bases lay in between. Germline CDR1 reads KGHSH; CDR2 reads LQKENI. This CDR3 is 13 amino acids long. The CDR3: CASSSSQGQPQHF. DNA of the CDR3: TGTGCCAGCTCATCCTCCCAGGGACAGCCCCAGCATTTT.

This chain connects TRBV30 to TRBJ2-7; 10 bases align to TRBD1. The germline CDR1 and CDR2 sequences are GTSNPN and SVGIG (reference sequence). This CDR3 contains 14 residues. Germline trimming cut 3 bases from V and 7 bases from J; bases unmatched to any gene: 9. CDR3 sequence (DNA): TGTGCCTGGAGCGCGGGACAGGGGTTGGGGGAGCAGTACTTC. Translating gives CAWSAGQGLGEQYF.

The chain is built from TRBV19 and TRBJ2-5; 12 bases line up with TRBD1. Germline V gene sequence: CDR1 LNHDA, CDR2 SQIVND (reference sequence). V lost 4 bases and J lost 2; bases outside the gene matches: 2. The CDR3 sequence is 15 residues long. CDR3 coding DNA: TGTGCCAGTAGTACGGGACAGGGGGCGCAAGAGACCCAGTACTTC. Encoded protein: CASSTGQGAQETQYF.

The chain combines TRBV30 with TRBJ1-3; D is undetermined. Trimming shortened V by 3 bases and J by 1 base, and 4 bases separated the two germline ends. The V gene's germline CDR1 is GTSNPN and CDR2 SVGIG (reference sequence). The CDR3 covers 12 residues. CDR3 nucleotide sequence: TGTGCCTGGAGGGAGTCTGGAAACACCATATATTTT. Its protein is CAWRESGNTIYF.

The rearrangement joins TRBV6-5 to TRBJ1-6; D is uncertain. The V end lost 2 bases, the J end lost 7 bases, and 12 bases lay between the germline ends. Germline V lookup: CDR1 MNHEY, CDR2 SVGAGI. This CDR3 has 15 residues. The CDR3 DNA sequence: TGTGCCAGCAGTTACGCTGGGCCGCAGAATTCACCCCTCCACTTT. Protein sequence: CASSYAGPQNSPLHF.

This chain connects TRBV7-9 to TRBJ1-1, with TRBD1 matching 7 bases. Germline assignment: CDR1 SEHNR and CDR2 FQNEAQ (reference sequence). The J segment lost 7 bases and the V segment lost 1 base, leaving 6 bases of the junction unmatched. The CDR3 spans 14 residues. CDR3 amino acids: CASSLGGTAIEAFF. The CDR3 DNA reads as TGTGCCAGCAGCTTAGGCGGGACAGCTATTGAAGCTTTCTTT.

This rearrangement joins TRBV19 to TRBJ1-5, with TRBD1 matching over 11 bases. CDR3 length: 16 amino acids. CDR1 and CDR2 (germline): LNHDA, SQIVND (reference sequence). Germline trimming cut 7 bases from V and 1 base from J; bases unmatched to any gene: 6. The DNA for the CDR3 is TGTGCCAGTACCCCGGACAGGGGGCTCAGCAATCAGCCCCAGCATTTT. It translates to CASTPDRGLSNQPQHF. Variable domain in full (rest from reference TRBV19 and TRBJ1-5): DGGITQSPKYLFRKEGQNVTLSCEQNLNHDAMYWYRQDPGQGLRLIYYSQIVNDFQKGDIAEGYSVSREKKESFPLTVTSAQKNPTAFYLCASTPDRGLSNQPQHFGDGTRLSIL.

The CDR3 sequence is CSVSQGATGNTIYF. The CDR3 nucleotides are TGCAGCGTTTCACAGGGGGCGACTGGAAACACCATATATTTT. The chain is built from TRBV29-1 and TRBJ1-3; 9 bases align to TRBD1. V shed 5 bases and J 2 bases; nucleotides not matched to a gene: 4. This CDR3 has 14 residues. Germline values: CDR1 SQVTM, CDR2 ANQGSEA.

CDR3 amino acids: CASSWGGGTGELFF. CDR3 nucleotides: TGTGCCAGCAGTTGGGGAGGGGGCACCGGGGAGCTGTTTTTT. The chain links TRBV6-5 to TRBJ2-2; D perhaps matches TRBD2 (7 bases). From germline, CDR1 is MNHEY and CDR2 SVGAGI. V was trimmed by 4 bases and J by 4 bases, leaving 10 bases between them. The CDR3 is made up of 14 amino acids.

This chain links TRBV7-2 with TRBJ2-7; the match to TRBD2 covers 11 bases. Germline CDR1 is SGHTA and CDR2 is FQGNSA. V trimming: 2 bases; J trimming: 2 bases; junction bases outside the gene matches: 5. The CDR3 has 16 residues. This CDR3 reads CASSLRGLAEAYEQYF. The CDR3 DNA reads as TGTGCCAGCAGCTTACGGGGACTAGCGGAGGCCTACGAGCAGTACTTC.

In this sample, this clone turned up once. The same CDR3 also results from other DNA sequences found in this sample. CDR3 sequence: CSASGVYGYTF. The DNA of the CDR3 is TGCAGTGCTAGTGGAGTATATGGCTACACCTTC. The V call is TRBV20-1, the J call TRBJ1-2; D gene ambiguous. This CDR3 is built from 11 residues. Trimming pared 3 bases from V and 5 bases from J, leaving 7 bases between. CDR1 DFQATT and CDR2 SNEGSKA come from the germline V gene (reference sequence).

The chain carries TRBV5-6 and TRBJ1-2, with D possibly TRBD1 on 6 matching bases. V was trimmed by 3 bases and J by 4 bases, leaving 16 bases between them. Germline V CDR1 and CDR2: SGHDT, YYEEEE. The CDR3 loop spans 15 amino acids. The CDR3 bases are TGTGCCAGCAGCTCGGCCGCCAGGGGAGTCTATGGCTACACCTTC. It specifies CASSSAARGVYGYTF.

The V call is TRBV5-6, the J call TRBJ1-3; D is unclear. With 0 bases removed from V and 0 bases from J, the gap between germline ends came to 19 bases. The germline V gene has CDR1 SGHDT and CDR2 YYEEEE. CDR3 length: 19 residues. CDR3 nucleotide sequence: TGTGCCAGCAGCTTGGCCTTAGGAGCCCTAATGGGCTCTGGAAACACCATATATTTT. Protein sequence: CASSLALGALMGSGNTIYF.

The chain joins TRBV9 to TRBJ2-7; 8 bases agree with TRBD2. CDR1 is SGDLS and CDR2 is YYNGEE in the germline V gene. J gave up 0 bases and V 4 bases, and 6 bases lay outside the gene matches. The CDR3 consists of 15 residues. The CDR3 sequence is CASSSSGTSSYEQYF. The CDR3 DNA reads as TGTGCCAGCAGCTCCTCCGGGACTAGCTCCTACGAGCAGTACTTC.

This chain joins TRBV5-6 and TRBJ2-3; possible D gene TRBD1, 5 bases. The CDR3 length is 15 residues. Deletions cut 1 base from V and 2 bases from J, with 11 bases between. Germline lookup yields CDR1 SGHDT and CDR2 YYEEEE. CDR3 region: CASSLKGENTDTQYF. CDR3 DNA sequence: TGTGCCAGCAGCTTGAAAGGGGAAAACACAGATACGCAGTATTTT.

This clone was counted once. This chain joins TRBV27 and TRBJ1-5; 9 bases line up with TRBD1. The CDR3 runs 16 residues. CDR1 is MNHEY, CDR2 SMNVEV, per germline (reference sequence). V shed 0 bases and J 6 bases; nucleotides not matched to a gene: 6. CDR3 protein: CASSLSSQGAGQPQHF. In nucleotides, the CDR3 is TGTGCCAGCAGTTTATCCTCACAGGGGGCCGGTCAGCCCCAGCATTTT.

The chain has TRBV7-8 and TRBJ1-1; 7 bases match TRBD1. With 5 bases clipped from V and 12 bases from J, the junction kept 9 bases outside the gene matches. This CDR3 has 12 amino acids. Germline CDR1 SGHVS, CDR2 FQNEAQ. CDR3: CASSPDRQFSFF. The CDR3 DNA sequence: TGTGCCAGCAGCCCGGACAGGCAGTTCTCTTTCTTT.

The rearrangement uses TRBV25-1 and TRBJ1-2; D possibly corresponds to TRBD1 (5 bases). The CDR3 is 15 amino acids. Germline loops: CDR1 MGHDK, CDR2 SYGVNS. V was trimmed by 1 base and J by 7 bases, leaving 16 bases between them. CDR3: CASSESTASGRGYTF. Here the CDR3 DNA reads TGTGCCAGCAGTGAATCTACTGCCTCAGGGCGTGGCTACACCTTC.

The rearrangement links TRBV2 to TRBJ1-1; a weak D match, TRBD1 (6 bases). Germline V gene data show CDR1 as SNHLY and CDR2 as FYNNEI. With 4 bases removed from V and 4 bases from J, the gap between germline ends came to 16 bases. This CDR3 is 15 amino acids long. The CDR3 reads CASSAGQLGVTEAFF. DNA for the CDR3: TGTGCCAGCAGTGCTGGACAGCTCGGTGTCACTGAAGCTTTCTTT. The variable domain in full, completed from reference TRBV2 and TRBJ1-1, reads EPEVTQTPSHQVTQMGQEVILRCVPISNHLYFYWYRQILGQKVEFLVSFYNNEISEKSEIFDDQFSVERPDGSNFTLKIRSTKLEDSAMYFCASSAGQLGVTEAFFGQGTRLTVV.

V gene TRBV5-1 combines with J gene TRBJ1-4; D is perhaps TRBD1 (6 bases). Germline assignment: CDR1 SGHRS and CDR2 YFSETQ. Between the trimmed V and J ends, which lost 4 bases and 6 bases, there was a span of 16 bases. The CDR3 extends over 15 amino acids. The CDR3 DNA follows: TGCGCCAGCAGCAATACAGGGAAAAGGGATGAAAAACTGTTTTTT. Its translation: CASSNTGKRDEKLFF.

The chain combines TRBV28 with TRBJ2-1, with TRBD1 matching 10 bases. The CDR3 contains 17 residues. The V gene end was trimmed by 1 base and the J gene end by 5 bases; junction bases not matched to a gene: 8. CDR1 is MDHEN and CDR2 is SYDVKM in the germline V gene. CDR3 DNA sequence: TGTGCCAGCAGTTTATCACCGGGACAGGGGCGGAACAATGAGCAGTTCTTC. Protein sequence: CASSLSPGQGRNNEQFF.

The chain employs TRBV6-5 and TRBJ2-7; no clear D. This CDR3 is built from 14 residues. V lost 2 bases to trimming and J lost 3 bases, with 11 bases between them. CDR1 MNHEY and CDR2 SVGAGI come from the germline V gene. The CDR3 is CASSYGPTRYEQYF. As DNA, the CDR3 is TGTGCCAGCAGTTACGGGCCCACCCGCTACGAGCAGTACTTC.

This rearrangement joins TRBV7-3 to TRBJ2-3; 8 bases agree with TRBD2. The germline V gene encodes CDR1 SGHTA and CDR2 FQGTGA. V lost 2 bases to trimming and J lost 7 bases; unmatched junction nucleotides: 5. This CDR3 is built from 14 residues. The CDR3 nucleotides read TGTGCCAGCAGCTTAGAGGGCGGGAGGAATACGCAGTATTTT. It codes for CASSLEGGRNTQYF.

The genes are TRBV19 and TRBJ1-1, with 8 positions matching TRBD1. V dropped 5 bases and J dropped 0; count of bases not matched to a gene: 2. The length of the CDR3 is 14 residues. In germline, CDR1 is LNHDA, CDR2 SQIVND (reference sequence). In DNA, the CDR3 is TGTGCCAGTAGTTCGACAGGGGTGAACACTGAAGCTTTCTTT. It is translated as CASSSTGVNTEAFF. Together with reference TRBV19 and TRBJ1-1, the CDR3 gives the full variable domain: DGGITQSPKYLFRKEGQNVTLSCEQNLNHDAMYWYRQDPGQGLRLIYYSQIVNDFQKGDIAEGYSVSREKKESFPLTVTSAQKNPTAFYLCASSSTGVNTEAFFGQGTRLTVV.

V gene TRBV7-8 combines with J gene TRBJ1-4; 7 bases align to TRBD1. Germline V CDR1 and CDR2: SGHVS, FQNEAQ. The CDR3 sequence is 15 residues long. V was clipped by 3 bases and J by 5 bases; unmatched bases: 6. The CDR3 DNA reads as TGTGCCAGCAGCTTTGACAGGGCCTTAAATGAAAAACTGTTTTTT. It yields the protein CASSFDRALNEKLFF.

The J gene is TRBJ1-2, the V gene TRBV3-1 (or the pseudogene TRBV3-2); a possible D gene is TRBD1 (5 bases). Germline CDR1 and CDR2: LGHDT and YNNKEL (reference sequence). The V end was cut by 3 bases, the J end by 8 bases, with 10 bases between. CDR3 length: 12 amino acids. In DNA, the CDR3 is TGTGCCAGCAGCCACGGGGGGGACGGCTACACCTTC. This sequence encodes CASSHGGDGYTF.

The rearrangement joins TRBV25-1 to TRBJ2-5; TRBD1 is a possible D gene (5 bases). V was cut by 1 base and J by 2 bases, with 8 bases left in between. The CDR3 spans 14 residues. Germline V CDR1 and CDR2: MGHDK, SYGVNS. CDR3 sequence reads: CASSELTDQETQYF. The CDR3 DNA follows: TGTGCCAGCAGTGAATTGACAGATCAAGAGACCCAGTACTTC.